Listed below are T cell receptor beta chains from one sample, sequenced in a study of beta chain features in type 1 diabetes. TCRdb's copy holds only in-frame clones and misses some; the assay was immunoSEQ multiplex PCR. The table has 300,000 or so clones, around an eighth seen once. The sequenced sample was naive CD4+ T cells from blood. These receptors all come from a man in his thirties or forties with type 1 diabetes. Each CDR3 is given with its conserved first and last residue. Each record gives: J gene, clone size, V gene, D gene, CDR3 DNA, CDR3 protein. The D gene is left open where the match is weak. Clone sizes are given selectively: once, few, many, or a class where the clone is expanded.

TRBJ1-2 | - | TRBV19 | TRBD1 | TGTGCCAGTAGTATCACGACCGGGACAGGGATTGTGGACTATGGCTACACCTTC | CASSITTGTGIVDYGYTF
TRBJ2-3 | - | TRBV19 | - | TGTGCCAGTAGTATAGAGTCGGCGGGTACGCAGTATTTT | CASSIESAGTQYF
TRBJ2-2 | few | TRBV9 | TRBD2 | TGTGCCAGCAGCGTAGGCGTCACTAGCGGTCGTTACACCGGGGAGCTGTTTTTT | CASSVGVTSGRYTGELFF
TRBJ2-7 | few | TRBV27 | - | TGTGCCAGCAGGGCGGGACAGTTTACCTACGAGCAGTACTTC | CASRAGQFTYEQYF
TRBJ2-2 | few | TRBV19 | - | TGTGCCAGTAGTAGCGCGGACACCGGGGAGCTGTTTTTT | CASSSADTGELFF
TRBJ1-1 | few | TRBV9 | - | TGTGCCAGCAGCGTAGAAACAGGGCTGAACACTGAAGCTTTCTTT | CASSVETGLNTEAFF
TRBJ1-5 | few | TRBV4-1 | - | TGCGCCAGCAGCCAAGATGGGAAGGCGGGTCAGCCCCAGCATTTT | CASSQDGKAGQPQHF
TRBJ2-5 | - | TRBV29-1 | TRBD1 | TGCAGCGTTGTGACAGGGTTGGGGAAAGAGACCCAGTACTTC | CSVVTGLGKETQYF
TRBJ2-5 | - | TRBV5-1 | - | TGCGCCAGCAGCTTGGAAGCGGGTGGAAAGACCCAGTACTTC | CASSLEAGGKTQYF
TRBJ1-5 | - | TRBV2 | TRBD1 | TGTGCCAGCAGCTCAGGGGGCGGATTTCAGCCCCAGCATTTT | CASSSGGGFQPQHF
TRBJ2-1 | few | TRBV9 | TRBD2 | TGTGCCAGCAGCACCCGCGGGAGCAACCACGCTGAGCAGTTCTTC | CASSTRGSNHAEQFF
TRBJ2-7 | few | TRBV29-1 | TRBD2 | TGCAGCGTTGACCGGGACGTAGCGGGCCGGACCTACGAGCAGTACTTC | CSVDRDVAGRTYEQYF
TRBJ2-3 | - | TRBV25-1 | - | TGTGCCAGCAGTGAGATTTCTAGCGCGAACGGGGATACGCAGTATTTT | CASSEISSANGDTQYF
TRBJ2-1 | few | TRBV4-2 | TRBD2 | TGTGCCAGCAGCCTGGGGAGCGGGAGGGAAGGTGAGCAGTTCTTC | CASSLGSGREGEQFF
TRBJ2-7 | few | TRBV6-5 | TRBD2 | TGTGCCAGCAGGTTAACGGGAGGAAGTGAGCAGTACTTC | CASRLTGGSEQYF
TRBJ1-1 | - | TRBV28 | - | TGTGCCAGCATCGTAAACACTGAAGCTTTCTTT | CASIVNTEAFF
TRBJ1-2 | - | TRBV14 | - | TGTGCCAGCAGCCAAGACCCCGGGGACTCTAACTATGGCTACACCTTC | CASSQDPGDSNYGYTF
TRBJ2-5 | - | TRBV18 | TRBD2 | TGTGCCAGCTCGAGTAGCGGGAGAGGGCAAGAGACCCAGTACTTC | CASSSSGRGQETQYF
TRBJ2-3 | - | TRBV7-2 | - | TGTGCCAGCAGCTTAGGACTAGTTGGAGCAGATACGCAGTATTTT | CASSLGLVGADTQYF
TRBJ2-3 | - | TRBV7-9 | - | TGTGCCAGCAGGGCGGGGGATACGCAGTATTTT | CASRAGDTQYF
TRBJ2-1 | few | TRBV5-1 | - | TGCGCCAGCAGCTTGGCCCCTAGGTACAATGAGCAGTTCTTC | CASSLAPRYNEQFF
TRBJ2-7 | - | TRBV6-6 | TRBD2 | TGTGCCAGCAGTAAGCCGGGGGGCGAGCAGTACTTC | CASSKPGGEQYF
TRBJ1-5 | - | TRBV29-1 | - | TGCAGCGTTGCACAGGCCATGTTTCAGCCCCAGCATTTT | CSVAQAMFQPQHF
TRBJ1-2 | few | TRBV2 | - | TGTGCCAGCAGTCCTATATCCCTCAACTATGGCTACACCTTC | CASSPISLNYGYTF
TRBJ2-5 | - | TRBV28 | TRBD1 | TGTGCCAGCAATCAAAGACAGGGGGGAGGAGAGACCCAGTACTTC | CASNQRQGGGETQYF
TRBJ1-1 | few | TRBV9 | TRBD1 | TGTGCCAGCAGTTCACAGGGGTCCAGTGGGGCTTTCTTT | CASSSQGSSGAFF
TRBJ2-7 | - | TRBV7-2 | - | TGTGCCAGCAGCCCCCGGACAGACTACGAGCAGTACTTC | CASSPRTDYEQYF
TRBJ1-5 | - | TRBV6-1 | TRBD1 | TGTGCCAGCAGTGGTCCAGGGGGCAAGCCCCAGCATTTT | CASSGPGGKPQHF
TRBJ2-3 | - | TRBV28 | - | TGTGCCAGCAGTTTTATCCCAGATACGCAGTATTTT | CASSFIPDTQYF
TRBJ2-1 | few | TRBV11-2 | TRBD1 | TGTGCCAGCAGCTTAGTGTTGGGACAGGGGGCGTCTGAGCAGTTCTTC | CASSLVLGQGASEQFF
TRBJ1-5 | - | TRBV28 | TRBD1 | TGTGCCAGCAGACGACAGGGGGTTCAGCCCCAGCATTTT | CASRRQGVQPQHF
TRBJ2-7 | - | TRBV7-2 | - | TGTGCCAGCAGCTTATCGGGTTACGAGCAGTACTTC | CASSLSGYEQYF
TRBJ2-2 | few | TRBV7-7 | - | TGTGCTAGCAGCTTAGGCGGCAGCTCCTCGGCTGGGGAGCTGTTTTTT | CASSLGGSSSAGELFF
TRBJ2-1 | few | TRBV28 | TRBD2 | TGTGCCAGCAGTTGGACTAGCGGTGGTGAGCAGTTCTTC | CASSWTSGGEQFF
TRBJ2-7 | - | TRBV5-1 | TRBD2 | TGCGCCAGCAGCTTGGGGGCTAGCGGGACCTACGAGCAGTACTTC | CASSLGASGTYEQYF
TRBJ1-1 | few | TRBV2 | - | TGTGCCAGCAGTGGGGGGCTCGACACTGAAGCTTTCTTT | CASSGGLDTEAFF
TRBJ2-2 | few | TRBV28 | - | TGTGCCAGCAGTTCAGGCAGCGAAGGGGCCGGGGAGCTGTTTTTT | CASSSGSEGAGELFF
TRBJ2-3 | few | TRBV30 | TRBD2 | TGTGCCTGGAGTCTTAGCGGGCGGACAGATACGCAGTATTTT | CAWSLSGRTDTQYF
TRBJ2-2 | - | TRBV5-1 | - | TGCGCCAGCACCCGCGCCGAGGCCACCGGGGAGCTGTTTTTT | CASTRAEATGELFF
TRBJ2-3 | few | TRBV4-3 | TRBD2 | TGCGCCAGCAGCCAACCCGCCAGCGGGAGGCAAGATACGCAGTATTTT | CASSQPASGRQDTQYF
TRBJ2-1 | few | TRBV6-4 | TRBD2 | TGTCCCATCCCGGGAGGGGGCAATGAGCAGTTCTTC | CPIPGGGNEQFF
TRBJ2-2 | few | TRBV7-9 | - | TGTGCCAGCGCACAGAGCGGGACCGGGGAGCTGTTTTTT | CASAQSGTGELFF
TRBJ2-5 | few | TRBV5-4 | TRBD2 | TGTGCCAGCAGATCCCAGCGGGAGGGTGGGGAGACCCAGTACTTC | CASRSQREGGETQYF
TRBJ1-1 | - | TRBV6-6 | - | TGTGCCAGCAGTTACCCCCCAAACACTGAAGCTTTCTTT | CASSYPPNTEAFF
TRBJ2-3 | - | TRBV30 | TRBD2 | TGTGCCTGGAGTATTAGCGGGGGCACAGATACGCAGTATTTT | CAWSISGGTDTQYF
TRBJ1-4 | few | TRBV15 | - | TGTGCCACGCAGGGACAAGTTAATGAAAAACTGTTTTTT | CATQGQVNEKLFF
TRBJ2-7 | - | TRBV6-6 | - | TGTGCCAGCAGTTCCAACCCTCCGACAGGAAGCTACGAGCAGTACTTC | CASSSNPPTGSYEQYF